Described below is a single TCR beta chain sequence and its context. This specimen belongs to a study of control samples from healthy donors and cancer patients. Generated by immunoSEQ multiplex PCR, the TCRdb table keeps only in-frame clones and is missing some. The sample lists around 5,100 clones, 84% occurring once. Germline V gene data show CDR1 as LNHDA and CDR2 as SQIVND (reference sequence). With 4 bases removed from V and 6 bases from J, the gap between germline ends came to 16 bases. The CDR3 is 15 residues long. The chain employs TRBV19 and TRBJ1-5; no firm D call. The specimen was formalin-fixed, paraffin-embedded tissue. This receptor was obtained from a female donor with lung cancer. The chain's CDR3 is CASSNVGLNSQPQHF. The CDR3 nucleotides read TGTGCCAGTAGTAATGTAGGGTTGAACTCTCAGCCCCAGCATTTT. The full variable domain, rest sourced from reference TRBV19 and TRBJ1-5, is DGGITQSPKYLFRKEGQNVTLSCEQNLNHDAMYWYRQDPGQGLRLIYYSQIVNDFQKGDIAEGYSVSREKKESFPLTVTSAQKNPTAFYLCASSNVGLNSQPQHFGDGTRLSIL.